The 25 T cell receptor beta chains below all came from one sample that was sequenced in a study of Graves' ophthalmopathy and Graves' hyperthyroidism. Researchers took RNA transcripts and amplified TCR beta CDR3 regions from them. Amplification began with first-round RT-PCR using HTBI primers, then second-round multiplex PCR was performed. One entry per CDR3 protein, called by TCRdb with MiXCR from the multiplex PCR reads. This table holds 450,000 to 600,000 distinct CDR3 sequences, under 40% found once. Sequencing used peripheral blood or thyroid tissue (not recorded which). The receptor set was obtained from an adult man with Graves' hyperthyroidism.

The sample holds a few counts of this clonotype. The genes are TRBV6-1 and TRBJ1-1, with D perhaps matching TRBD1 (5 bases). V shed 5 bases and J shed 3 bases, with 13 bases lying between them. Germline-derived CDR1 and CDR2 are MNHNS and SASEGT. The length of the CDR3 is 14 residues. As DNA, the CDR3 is TGTGCCAGCAGTTCTGGGGGGTATTACACTGAAGCTTTCTTT. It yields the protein CASSSGGYYTEAFF.

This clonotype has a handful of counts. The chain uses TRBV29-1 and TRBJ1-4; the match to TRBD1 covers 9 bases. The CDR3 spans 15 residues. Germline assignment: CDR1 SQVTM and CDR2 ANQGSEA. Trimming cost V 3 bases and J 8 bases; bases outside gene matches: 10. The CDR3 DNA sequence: TGCAGCGTTGAGGCCCCGGGACAGGGTTCAGAAAAACTGTTTTTT. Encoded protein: CSVEAPGQGSEKLFF.

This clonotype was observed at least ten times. As DNA, the CDR3 is TGTGCCAGCAGCTTATTCCCGACAGGAGTAGAGACCCAGTACTTC. It specifies CASSLFPTGVETQYF. V is TRBV11-1 and J is TRBJ2-5, with D possibly being TRBD1 (6 bases). The CDR3 extends over 15 amino acids. V was shortened by 2 bases and J by 4 bases, with 14 bases between the two germline ends. Germline-derived CDR1 and CDR2 are SGHAT and FQDESV (reference sequence).

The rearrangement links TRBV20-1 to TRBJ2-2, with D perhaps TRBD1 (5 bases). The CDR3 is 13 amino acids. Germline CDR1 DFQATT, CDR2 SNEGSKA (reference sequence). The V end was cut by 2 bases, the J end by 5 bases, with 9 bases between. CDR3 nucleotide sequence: TGCAGTGCTAGATGGCAGGGAACCGGGGAGCTGTTTTTT. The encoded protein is CSARWQGTGELFF.

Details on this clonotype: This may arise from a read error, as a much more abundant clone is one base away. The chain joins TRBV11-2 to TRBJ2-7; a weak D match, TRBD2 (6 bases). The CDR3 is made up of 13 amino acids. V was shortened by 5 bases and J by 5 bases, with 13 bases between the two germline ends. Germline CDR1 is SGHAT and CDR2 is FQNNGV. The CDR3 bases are TGTGCCAGCAGCCAAGGAGCGGGCCACGAGCAGTACTTC. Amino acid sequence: CASSQGAGHEQYF.

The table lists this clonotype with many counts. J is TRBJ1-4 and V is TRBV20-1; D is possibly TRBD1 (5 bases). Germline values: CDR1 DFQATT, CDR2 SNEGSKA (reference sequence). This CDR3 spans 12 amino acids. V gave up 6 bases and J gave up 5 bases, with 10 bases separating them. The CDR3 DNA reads TGCAGTGCCACGGACACCAATGAAAAACTGTTTTTT. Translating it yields CSATDTNEKLFF.

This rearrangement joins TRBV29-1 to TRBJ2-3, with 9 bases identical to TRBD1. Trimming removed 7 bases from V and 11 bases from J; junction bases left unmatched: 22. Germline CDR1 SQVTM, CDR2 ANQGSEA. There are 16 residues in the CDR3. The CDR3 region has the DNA TGCAGCGCCGGACAGGGGACTGGCGGAGCCCTTGGAGGGCAGTATTTT. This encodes CSAGQGTGGALGGQYF.

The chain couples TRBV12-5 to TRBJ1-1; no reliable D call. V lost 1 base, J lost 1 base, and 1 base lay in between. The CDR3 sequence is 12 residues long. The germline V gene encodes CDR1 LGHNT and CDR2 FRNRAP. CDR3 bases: TGTGCTAGTGGTTTGGAGAACACTGAAGCTTTCTTT. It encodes CASGLENTEAFF. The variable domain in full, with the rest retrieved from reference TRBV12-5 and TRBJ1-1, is DARVTQTPRHKVTEMGQEVTMRCQPILGHNTVFWYRQTMMQGLELLAYFRNRAPLDDSGMPKDRFSAEMPDATLATLKIQPSEPRDSAVYFCASGLENTEAFFGQGTRLTVV.

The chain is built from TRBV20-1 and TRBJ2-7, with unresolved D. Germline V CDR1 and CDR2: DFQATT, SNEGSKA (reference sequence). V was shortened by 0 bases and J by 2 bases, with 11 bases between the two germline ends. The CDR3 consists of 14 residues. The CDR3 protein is CSARDSTWAYEQYF. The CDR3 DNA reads TGCAGTGCTAGAGATAGTACGTGGGCCTACGAGCAGTACTTC.

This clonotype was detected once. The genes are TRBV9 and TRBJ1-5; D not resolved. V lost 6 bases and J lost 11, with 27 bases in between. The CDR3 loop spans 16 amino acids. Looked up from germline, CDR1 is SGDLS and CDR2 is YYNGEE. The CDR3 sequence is CASTTRTASGEETQHF. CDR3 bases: TGTGCCAGCACCACCCGAACGGCTAGCGGGGAAGAGACCCAGCATTTT.

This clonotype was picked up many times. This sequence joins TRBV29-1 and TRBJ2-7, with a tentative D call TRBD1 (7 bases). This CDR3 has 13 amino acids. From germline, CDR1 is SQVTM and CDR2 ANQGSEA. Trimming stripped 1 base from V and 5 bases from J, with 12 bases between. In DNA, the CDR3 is TGCAGCGTTGAAGTCAGGGGGGTCAACGAGCAGTACTTC. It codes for CSVEVRGVNEQYF.

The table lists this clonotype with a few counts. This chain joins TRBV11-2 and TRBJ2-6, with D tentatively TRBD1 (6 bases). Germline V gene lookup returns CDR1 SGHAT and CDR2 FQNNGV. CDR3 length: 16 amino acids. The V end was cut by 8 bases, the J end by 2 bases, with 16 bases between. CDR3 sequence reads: CASSPTGSAGANVLTF. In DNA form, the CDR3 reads TGTGCCAGCTCACCAACAGGGTCGGCTGGGGCCAACGTCCTGACTTTC. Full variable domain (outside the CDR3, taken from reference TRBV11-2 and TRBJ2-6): EAGVAQSPRYKIIEKRQSVAFWCNPISGHATLYWYQQILGQGPKLLIQFQNNGVVDDSQLPKDRFSAERLKGVDSTLKIQPAKLEDSAVYLCASSPTGSAGANVLTFGAGSRLTVL.

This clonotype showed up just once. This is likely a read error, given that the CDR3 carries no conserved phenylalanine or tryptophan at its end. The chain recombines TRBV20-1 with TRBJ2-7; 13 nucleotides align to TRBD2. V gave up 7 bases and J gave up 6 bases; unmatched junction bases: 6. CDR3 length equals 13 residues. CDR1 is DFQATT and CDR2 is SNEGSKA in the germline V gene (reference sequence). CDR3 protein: CSGTGTSGIEQYL. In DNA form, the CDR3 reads TGCAGTGGGACCGGGACTAGCGGGATCGAGCAGTACCTC.

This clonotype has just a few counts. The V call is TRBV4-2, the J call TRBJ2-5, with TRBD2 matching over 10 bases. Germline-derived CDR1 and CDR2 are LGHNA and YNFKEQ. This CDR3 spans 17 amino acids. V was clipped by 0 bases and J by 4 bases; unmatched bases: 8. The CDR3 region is CASSQELAGSGTETQYF. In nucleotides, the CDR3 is TGTGCCAGCAGCCAAGAACTAGCGGGGAGCGGAACAGAGACCCAGTACTTC.

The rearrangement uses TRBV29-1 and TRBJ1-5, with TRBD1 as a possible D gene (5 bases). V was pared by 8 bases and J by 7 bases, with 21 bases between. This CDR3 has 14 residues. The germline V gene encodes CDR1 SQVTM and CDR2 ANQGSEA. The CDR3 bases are TGCAGCACCTTAGGGCAGGGTTTGGGGCAGCCCCAGCATTTT. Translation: CSTLGQGLGQPQHF.

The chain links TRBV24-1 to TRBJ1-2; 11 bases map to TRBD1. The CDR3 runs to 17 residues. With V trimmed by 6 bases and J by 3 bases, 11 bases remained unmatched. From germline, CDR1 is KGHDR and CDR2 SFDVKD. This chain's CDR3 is CATSYLDRGLGYYGYTF. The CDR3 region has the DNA TGTGCCACCAGTTATCTGGACAGGGGGCTTGGGTACTATGGCTACACCTTC.

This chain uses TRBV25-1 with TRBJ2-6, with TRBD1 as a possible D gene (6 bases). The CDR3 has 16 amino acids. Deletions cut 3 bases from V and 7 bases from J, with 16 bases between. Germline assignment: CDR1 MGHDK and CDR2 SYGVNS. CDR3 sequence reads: CASSDDTGYGANVLTF. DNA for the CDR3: TGTGCCAGCAGTGACGATACAGGGTACGGTGCCAACGTCCTGACTTTC.

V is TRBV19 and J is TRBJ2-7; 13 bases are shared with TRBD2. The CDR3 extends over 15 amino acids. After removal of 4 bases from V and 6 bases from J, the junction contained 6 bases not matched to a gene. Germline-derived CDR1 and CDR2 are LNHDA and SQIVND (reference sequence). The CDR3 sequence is CASSTTGLAGFEQYF. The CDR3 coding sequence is TGTGCCAGTAGTACAACGGGACTAGCGGGGTTCGAGCAGTACTTC.

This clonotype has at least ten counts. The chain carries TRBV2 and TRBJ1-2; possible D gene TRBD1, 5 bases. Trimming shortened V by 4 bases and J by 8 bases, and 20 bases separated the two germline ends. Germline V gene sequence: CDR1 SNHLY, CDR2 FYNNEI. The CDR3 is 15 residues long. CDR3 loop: CASSGGYQGSEGYTF. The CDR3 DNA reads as TGTGCCAGCAGTGGGGGGTACCAGGGATCGGAGGGCTACACCTTC. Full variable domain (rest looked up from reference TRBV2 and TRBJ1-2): EPEVTQTPSHQVTQMGQEVILRCVPISNHLYFYWYRQILGQKVEFLVSFYNNEISEKSEIFDDQFSVERPDGSNFTLKIRSTKLEDSAMYFCASSGGYQGSEGYTFGSGTRLTVV.

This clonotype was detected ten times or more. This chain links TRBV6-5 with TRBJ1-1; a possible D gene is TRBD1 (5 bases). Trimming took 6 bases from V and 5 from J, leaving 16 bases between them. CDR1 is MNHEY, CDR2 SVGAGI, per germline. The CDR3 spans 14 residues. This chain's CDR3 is CASSRSGAGTEAFF. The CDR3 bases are TGTGCCAGCAGCCGTTCTGGGGCGGGGACTGAAGCTTTCTTT.

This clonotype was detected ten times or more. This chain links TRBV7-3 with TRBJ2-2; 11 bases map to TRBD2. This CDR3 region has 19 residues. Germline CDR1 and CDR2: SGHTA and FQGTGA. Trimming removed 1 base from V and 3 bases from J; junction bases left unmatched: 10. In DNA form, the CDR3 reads TGTGCCAGCAGCTTAAGGCTGCTAGCGGGGGGTCGCGACACCGGGGAGCTGTTTTTT. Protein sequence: CASSLRLLAGGRDTGELFF. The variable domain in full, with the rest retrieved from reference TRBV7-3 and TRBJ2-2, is GAGVSQTPSNKVTEKGKYVELRCDPISGHTALYWYRQSLGQGPEFLIYFQGTGAADDSGLPNDRFFAVRPEGSVSTLKIQRTERGDSAVYLCASSLRLLAGGRDTGELFFGEGSRLTVL.

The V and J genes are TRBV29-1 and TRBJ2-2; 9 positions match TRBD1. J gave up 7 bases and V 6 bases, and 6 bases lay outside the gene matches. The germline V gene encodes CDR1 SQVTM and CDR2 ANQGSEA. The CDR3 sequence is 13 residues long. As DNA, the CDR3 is TGCAGCGTCGGGGACAGGGCGGACGGGGAGCTGTTTTTT. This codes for CSVGDRADGELFF.

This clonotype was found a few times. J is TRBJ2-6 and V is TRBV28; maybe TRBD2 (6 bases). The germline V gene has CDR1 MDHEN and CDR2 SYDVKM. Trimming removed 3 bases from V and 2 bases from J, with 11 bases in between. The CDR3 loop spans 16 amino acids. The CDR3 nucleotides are TGTGCCAGCAGTTTGGGAGGTATTCCTGGGGCCAACGTCCTGACTTTC. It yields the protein CASSLGGIPGANVLTF.

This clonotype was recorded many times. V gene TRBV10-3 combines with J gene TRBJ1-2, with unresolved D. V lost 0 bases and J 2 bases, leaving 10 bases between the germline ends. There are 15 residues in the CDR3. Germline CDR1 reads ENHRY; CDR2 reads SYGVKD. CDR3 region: CAISESANTNYGYTF. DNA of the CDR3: TGTGCCATCAGTGAGTCGGCTAATACGAACTATGGCTACACCTTC.

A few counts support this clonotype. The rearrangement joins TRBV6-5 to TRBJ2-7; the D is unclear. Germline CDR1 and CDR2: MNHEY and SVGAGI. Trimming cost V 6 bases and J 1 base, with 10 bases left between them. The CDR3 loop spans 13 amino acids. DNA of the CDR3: TGTGCCAGCAGCTACGGGCCATCCTACGAGCAGTACTTC. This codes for CASSYGPSYEQYF.